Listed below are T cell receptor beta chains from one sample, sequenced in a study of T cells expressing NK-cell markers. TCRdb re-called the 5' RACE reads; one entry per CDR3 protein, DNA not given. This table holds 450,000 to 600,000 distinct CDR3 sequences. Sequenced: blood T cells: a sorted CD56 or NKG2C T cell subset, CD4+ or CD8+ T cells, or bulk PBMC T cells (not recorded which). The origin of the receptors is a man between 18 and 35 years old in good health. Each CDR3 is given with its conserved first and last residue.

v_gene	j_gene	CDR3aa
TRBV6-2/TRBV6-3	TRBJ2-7	CASSYSTPGEQYF
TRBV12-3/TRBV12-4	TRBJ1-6	CASSLAQGSYNSPLHF
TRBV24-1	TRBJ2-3	CATSDFKRLSWKYF
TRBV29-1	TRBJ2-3	CSVAAGQGTADTQYF
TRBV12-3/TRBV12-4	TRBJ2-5	CASGAQQETQYF
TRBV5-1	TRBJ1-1	CASSLSPGAVSNTEAFF
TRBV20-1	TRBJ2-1	CSARVAAHNEQFF
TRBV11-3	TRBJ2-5	CASSLEGSSETQYF
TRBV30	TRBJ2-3	CAWSVGGRSTDTQYF
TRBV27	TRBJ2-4	CASSPGTSGNIQYF
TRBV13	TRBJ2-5	CASSSGAWATDRETQYF
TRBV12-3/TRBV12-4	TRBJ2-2	CASSLSLAGAGELFF
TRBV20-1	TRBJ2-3	CSARDQFGSGTTDTQYF
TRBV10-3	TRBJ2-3	CAISDLSGRVNRTDTQYF
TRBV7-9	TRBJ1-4	CASREEIGNEKLFF
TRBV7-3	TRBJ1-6	CASSSGPNSPLHF
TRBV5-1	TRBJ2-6	CASSLPLKRAYSGANVLTF
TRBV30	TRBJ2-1	CACSPRDEQFF
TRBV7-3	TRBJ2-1	CASSAGQAHSYNEQFF
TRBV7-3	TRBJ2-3	CASSKTGPADTQYF
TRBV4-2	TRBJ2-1	CASSQEFWRESHVDEQFF
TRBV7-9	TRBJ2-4	CASTSMGGRAKNIQYF
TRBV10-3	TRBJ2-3	CAIGGFRGRSTTDTQYF
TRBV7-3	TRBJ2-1	CASSLFLGADEQFF
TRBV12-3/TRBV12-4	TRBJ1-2	CASRGEANYGYTF
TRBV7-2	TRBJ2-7	CASSSGITGYEQYF
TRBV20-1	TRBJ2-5	CSARVFGTGHQETQYF
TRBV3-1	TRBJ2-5	CASSQSSEDYQETQYF
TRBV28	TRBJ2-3	CASTWDISRTDTQYF
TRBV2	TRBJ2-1	CASSSLTLAGGDEQFF
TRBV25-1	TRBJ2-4	CASSEWGAKNIQYF
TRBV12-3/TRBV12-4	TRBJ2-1	CASSLFSASGRPYNEQFF
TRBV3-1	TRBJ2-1	CASSLPSGVESNEQFF
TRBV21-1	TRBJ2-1	CASSKEAGGPSYNEQFF
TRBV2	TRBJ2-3	CATGQGVDTQYF
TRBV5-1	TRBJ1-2	CASSADVGGYTF
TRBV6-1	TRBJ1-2	CASSLGADRSYGYTF
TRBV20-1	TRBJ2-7	CSARDRGFYEQYF
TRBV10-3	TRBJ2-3	CALGLAGGGTDTQYF
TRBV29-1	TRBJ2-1	CSKRVNNNEQFF
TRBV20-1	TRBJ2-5	CSARGRGRELGIERTQYF
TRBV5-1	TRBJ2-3	CASSLPTDTQYF
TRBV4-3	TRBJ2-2	CASSQPGQGTGELFF
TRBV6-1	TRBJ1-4	CASSASPATNEKLFF
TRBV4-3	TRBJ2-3	CASSQAGERLRTDTQYF
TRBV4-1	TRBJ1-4	CASSQLMTPYNEKLFF
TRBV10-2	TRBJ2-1	CATRDSVINEQFF
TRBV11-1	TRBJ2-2	CASSPASGSRGELFF
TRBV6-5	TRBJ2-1	CASSYRSDGASSYNEQFF
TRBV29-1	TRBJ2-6	CSVTGGAGANVLTF
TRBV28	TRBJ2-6	CASAPGLARRTGANVLTF
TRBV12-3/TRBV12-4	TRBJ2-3	CASSQGGLTQYF
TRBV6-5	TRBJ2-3	CASRGTSGRASADTQYF
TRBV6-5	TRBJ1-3	CASKLGNTIYF
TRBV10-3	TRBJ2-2	CAISEGGSGTGELFF
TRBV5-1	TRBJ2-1	CASSLTSGFFGNEQFF
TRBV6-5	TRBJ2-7	CASSYSSQSGRIYEQYF